This passage covers 4 T cell receptor beta chains from one sample sequenced in a study of cytomegalovirus exposure and HLA in healthy donors. Primers included in the PCR were 60 Vbeta and 13 Jbeta primers. The protocol was immunoSEQ multiplex PCR, while the TCRdb copy is restricted to in-frame clones and leaves out a portion. The table lists some 180,000 clones, 65% to 90% of them singletons. The source material was PBMCs. These receptors originate from a girl aged 2-10 years in good health and CMV-seropositive.

J is TRBJ1-1 and V is TRBV6-6; D remains unclear. Trimming stripped 4 bases from V and 7 bases from J, with 16 bases between. The CDR3 covers 14 residues. The germline V gene has CDR1 MNHNY and CDR2 SVGAGI (reference sequence). DNA of the CDR3: TGTGCCAGCAGTTCAGTCTTTCCCACCCATGAAGCTTTCTTT. It yields the protein CASSSVFPTHEAFF.

This clone was counted once. This chain connects TRBV9 to TRBJ2-1; 8 nucleotides line up with TRBD1. Germline CDR1 and CDR2: SGDLS and YYNGEE. The CDR3 runs 17 residues. V trimming: 3 bases; J trimming: 3 bases; junction bases outside the gene matches: 11. The CDR3 is CASSALIQGAGYNEQFF. The DNA for the CDR3 is TGTGCCAGCAGCGCCCTCATTCAGGGGGCGGGCTACAATGAGCAGTTCTTC.

The chain joins TRBV7-2 to TRBJ2-1, with 10 bases matching TRBD2. Trimming cost V 4 bases and J 0 bases; bases outside gene matches: 3. This CDR3 comprises 16 residues. Germline assignment: CDR1 SGHTA and CDR2 FQGNSA. The CDR3 bases are TGTGCCAGCAGCTCACTAGCGGGGTACTCCTACAATGAGCAGTTCTTC. It translates to CASSSLAGYSYNEQFF.

This clone was counted between two and nine times. V is TRBV27 and J is TRBJ1-1; a possible D gene is TRBD1 (6 bases). Germline CDR1 is MNHEY and CDR2 is SMNVEV (reference sequence). V dropped 6 bases and J dropped 0 bases, with 8 bases sitting between them. The CDR3 has 13 amino acids. CDR3 amino acids: CASRGQLNTEAFF. The CDR3 region has the DNA TGTGCCAGCAGAGGACAGTTGAACACTGAAGCTTTCTTT.